A selection of T cell receptor beta chains follows, all from one sample in a study of blood T cell repertoires in COVID-19. Using immunoSEQ multiplex PCR, the repertoire was profiled, and TCRdb retains in-frame clones only, with some absent. The table shows around 80,000 clones, with around 82% occurring only once. The sequenced material came from peripheral blood. The source is a man in his sixties with acute or convalescent COVID-19. The CDR3 runs from the conserved cysteine through the conserved F or W. A D gene is named only where the DNA matches it firmly. Rows give clone size only sometimes, using once, few, many, or a class for an expanded clone.

-	TRBV5-1	TRBJ2-1	13	TRBD1	CASSGQGINEQFF	TGCGCCAGCAGCGGACAGGGGATCAATGAGCAGTTCTTC
-	TRBV12-3/TRBV12-4	TRBJ2-1	12	-	CASMNREYEQFF	TGTGCCAGCATGAACAGGGAGTATGAGCAGTTCTTC
few	TRBV28	TRBJ1-3	13	-	CASSISTGNTIYF	TGTGCCAGCAGTATCTCTACTGGAAACACCATATATTTT
-	TRBV3-1/TRBV3-2	TRBJ2-2	15	TRBD1	CASSQSDRGTGELFF	TGTGCCAGCAGCCAGAGCGACAGGGGGACCGGGGAGCTGTTTTTT
few	TRBV12-3/TRBV12-4	TRBJ1-1	13	TRBD1	CASSHSGTGIAFF	TGTGCCAGCAGTCATTCCGGGACAGGGATAGCTTTCTTT
-	TRBV10-3	TRBJ1-2	13	TRBD1	CAISMTGENGYTF	TGTGCCATCAGTATGACAGGGGAAAATGGCTACACCTTC
-	TRBV12-5	TRBJ2-3	14	TRBD1	CASGLSRGPDTQYF	TGTGCTAGTGGTTTATCCAGGGGGCCAGATACGCAGTATTTT
-	TRBV2	TRBJ2-7	14	TRBD1	CASSEETGKYEQYF	TGTGCCAGCAGTGAGGAGACAGGGAAGTACGAGCAGTACTTC
-	TRBV9	TRBJ2-4	16	TRBD2	CASSGLAGGPGNIQYF	TGTGCCAGCAGCGGACTAGCGGGAGGGCCGGGGAACATTCAGTACTTC
-	TRBV6-5	TRBJ1-1	13	-	CASERGVGTEAFF	TGTGCCAGTGAGCGGGGGGTGGGCACTGAAGCTTTCTTT
-	TRBV7-2	TRBJ2-1	17	-	CASSFELPALSYNEQFF	TGTGCCAGCAGCTTTGAGCTTCCCGCCCTCTCCTACAATGAGCAGTTCTTC
-	TRBV10-3	TRBJ2-4	15	TRBD2	CAISESSAGKNIQYF	TGTGCCATCAGTGAGAGCTCAGCGGGGAAAAACATTCAGTACTTC
-	TRBV4-1	TRBJ2-3	13	-	CASSQNRADTQYF	TGCGCCAGCAGCCAAAACAGGGCTGATACGCAGTATTTT
-	TRBV25-1	TRBJ1-1	14	-	CASSDPQGGARAFF	TGTGCCAGCAGTGATCCCCAGGGAGGGGCTCGAGCTTTCTTT
once	TRBV19	TRBJ2-2	17	TRBD2	CASSIYIAGVGTGELFF	TGTGCCAGTAGTATATACATAGCGGGAGTTGGCACCGGGGAGCTGTTTTTT
-	TRBV12-3/TRBV12-4	TRBJ2-2	13	-	CASSLGRTGELFF	TGTGCCAGCAGTTTAGGGAGAACCGGGGAGCTGTTTTTT